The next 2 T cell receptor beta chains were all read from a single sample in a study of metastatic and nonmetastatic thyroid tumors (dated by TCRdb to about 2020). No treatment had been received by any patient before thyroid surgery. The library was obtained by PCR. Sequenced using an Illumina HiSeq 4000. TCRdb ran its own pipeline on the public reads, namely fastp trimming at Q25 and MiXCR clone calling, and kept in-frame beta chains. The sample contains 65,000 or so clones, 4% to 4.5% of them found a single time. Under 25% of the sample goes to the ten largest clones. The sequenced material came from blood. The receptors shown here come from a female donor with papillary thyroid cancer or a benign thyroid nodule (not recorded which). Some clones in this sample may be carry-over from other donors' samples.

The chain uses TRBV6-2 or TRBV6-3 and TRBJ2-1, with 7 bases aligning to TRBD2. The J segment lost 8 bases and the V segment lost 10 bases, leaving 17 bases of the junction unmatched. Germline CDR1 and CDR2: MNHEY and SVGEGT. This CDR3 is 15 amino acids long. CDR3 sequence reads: CAISPGLLASDEQFF. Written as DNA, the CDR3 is TGTGCCATCAGCCCGGGACTACTAGCATCCGATGAGCAGTTCTTC.

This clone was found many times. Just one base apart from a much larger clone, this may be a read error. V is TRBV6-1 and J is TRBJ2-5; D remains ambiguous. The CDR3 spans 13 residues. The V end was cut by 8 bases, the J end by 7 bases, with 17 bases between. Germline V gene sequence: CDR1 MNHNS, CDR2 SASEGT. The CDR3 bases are TGTGCCAGCGGTGTGGTGAGGTGGGGGACCCAGTACTTC. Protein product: CASGVVRWGTQYF.